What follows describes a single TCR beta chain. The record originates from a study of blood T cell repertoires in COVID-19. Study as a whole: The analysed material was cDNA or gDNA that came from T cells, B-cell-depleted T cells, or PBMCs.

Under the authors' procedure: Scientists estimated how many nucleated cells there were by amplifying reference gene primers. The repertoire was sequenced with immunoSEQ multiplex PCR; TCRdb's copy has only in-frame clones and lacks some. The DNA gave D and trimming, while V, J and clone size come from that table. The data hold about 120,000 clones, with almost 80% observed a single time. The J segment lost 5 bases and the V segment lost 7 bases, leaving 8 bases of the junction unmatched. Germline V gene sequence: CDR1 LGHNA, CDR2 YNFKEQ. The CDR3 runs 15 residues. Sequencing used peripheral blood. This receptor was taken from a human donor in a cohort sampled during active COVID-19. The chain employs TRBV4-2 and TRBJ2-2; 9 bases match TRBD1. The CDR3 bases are TGTGCCAGCAACCCCCGGGACAGGGATACCGGGGAGCTGTTTTTT. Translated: CASNPRDRDTGELFF.